This TCR beta chain came from a study of T cell responses to AZD1222 COVID-19 vaccine. The method was immunoSEQ multiplex PCR; TCRdb's version includes in-frame clones alone and lacks a portion of them. This sample carries 100,000 to 150,000 clones, around 88% of them seen once, and the ten largest clones take roughly 7%. The TCR was taken from an adult who received the AZD1222 COVID-19 vaccine. The starting material was peripheral blood, obtained 28 days after the second AZD1222 dose.

In DNA form, the CDR3 reads TGTGCCAGCAGCGAGGGACCGAGCAATCAGCCCCAGCATTTT. As protein: CASSEGPSNQPQHF. This chain connects TRBV11-2 to TRBJ1-5, with D maybe TRBD1 (5 bases). The germline gives CDR1 SGHAT, CDR2 FQNNGV. The length of the CDR3 is 14 residues. V was clipped by 5 bases and J by 1 base, with 9 bases between them.